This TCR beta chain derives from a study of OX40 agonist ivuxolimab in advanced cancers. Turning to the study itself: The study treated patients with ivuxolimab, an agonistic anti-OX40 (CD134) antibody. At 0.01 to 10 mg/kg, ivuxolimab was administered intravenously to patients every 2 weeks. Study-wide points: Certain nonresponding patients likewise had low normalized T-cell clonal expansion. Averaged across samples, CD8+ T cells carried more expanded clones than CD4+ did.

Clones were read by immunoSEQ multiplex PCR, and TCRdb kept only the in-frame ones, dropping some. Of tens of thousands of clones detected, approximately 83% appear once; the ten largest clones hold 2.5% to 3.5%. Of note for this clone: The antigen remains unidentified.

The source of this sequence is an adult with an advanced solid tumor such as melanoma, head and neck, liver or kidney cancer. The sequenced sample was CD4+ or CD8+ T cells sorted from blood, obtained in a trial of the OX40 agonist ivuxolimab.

The CDR3 nucleotides read TGTGCCTGGAGTACAGGGGGTTACACTGAAGCTTTCTTT. Residues: CAWSTGGYTEAFF. The chain is built from TRBV30 and TRBJ1-1; TRBD1 agrees at 8 bases. Germline loops: CDR1 GTSNPN, CDR2 SVGIG (reference sequence). The CDR3 has 13 amino acids. The J segment lost 3 bases and the V segment lost 2 bases, leaving 2 bases of the junction unmatched.